The 21 T cell receptor beta chains reported below all come from one sample, sequenced in a study of CD8 T cells in Susac syndrome. RNA in amounts of roughly 0.5 to 1 ug was reverse transcribed with random hexamers. One entry per CDR3 protein results from TCRdb running MiXCR on the immunoSEQ multiplex PCR reads. The sample lists approximately 210,000 distinct CDR3 sequences, nearly 97% seen once, with 0.08% to 0.095% in the top ten. Sequenced: CD4+ T cells from PBMCs. The receptor set was obtained from a human donor with multiple sclerosis.

The rearrangement joins TRBV12-3 or TRBV12-4 to TRBJ2-5; 7 positions agree with TRBD2. V shed 7 bases, J shed 7 bases, and the junction held 15 bases outside the gene matches. The CDR3 has 15 residues. CDR3 nucleotide sequence: TGTGCCAGCACCACTCAAGCGGGGTCAATTGGGACCCAGTACTTC. This translates into CASTTQAGSIGTQYF.

This clonotype was detected only once. The chain has TRBV5-1 and TRBJ2-5, with 10 bases lining up with TRBD1. Germline lookup yields CDR1 SGHRS and CDR2 YFSETQ. The CDR3 length is 15 residues. V shed 3 bases and J 4 bases; nucleotides not matched to a gene: 6. The CDR3 region is CASSWEGQGRETQYF. CDR3 in DNA: TGCGCCAGCAGCTGGGAGGGACAGGGGAGAGAGACCCAGTACTTC.

The rearrangement links TRBV20-1 to TRBJ2-7; 10 bases are a match to TRBD2. The length of the CDR3 is 14 residues. CDR1 and CDR2 (germline): DFQATT, SNEGSKA (reference sequence). The J segment lost 3 bases and the V segment lost 6 bases, leaving 8 bases of the junction unmatched. CDR3 coding DNA: TGCAGTGCCAACCCTCTAGCGGGGGACTACGAGCAGTACTTC. Translated, it gives CSANPLAGDYEQYF.

The J gene is TRBJ1-2, the V gene TRBV30; 8 positions match TRBD1. Looked up from germline, CDR1 is GTSNPN and CDR2 is SVGIG (reference sequence). CDR3 length: 13 amino acids. Losses at the gene ends were 0 bases for V and 8 bases for J; bases not matched to a gene: 5. The CDR3 nucleotides read TGTGCCTGGAGTGTGGACAGGGTATCGGGCTACACCTTC. As protein: CAWSVDRVSGYTF. The entire variable domain, with the rest obtained from reference TRBV30 and TRBJ1-2, is as follows: SQTIHQWPATLVQPVGSPLSLECTVEGTSNPNLYWYRQAAGRGLQLLFYSVGIGQISSEVPQNLSASRPQDRQFILSSKKLLLSDSGFYLCAWSVDRVSGYTFGSGTRLTVV.

The CDR3 nucleotides read TGTGCCAGCAGTTTTGGAGGGGGTCTCGATGAGCAGTTCTTC. This sequence encodes CASSFGGGLDEQFF. V gene TRBV27 combines with J gene TRBJ2-1, with D possibly being TRBD1 or TRBD2 (6 bases each). This CDR3 has 14 amino acids. Trimming shortened V by 3 bases and J by 8 bases, and 14 bases separated the two germline ends. Germline CDR1 is MNHEY and CDR2 is SMNVEV (reference sequence).

This chain joins TRBV12-3 or TRBV12-4 and TRBJ1-1; maybe TRBD1 (6 bases). Between the trimmed V and J ends, which lost 5 bases and 5 bases, there was a span of 12 bases. The CDR3 length is 13 residues. CDR3 bases: TGTGCCAGCAGTATACTAGGGGGGACTGAAGCTTTCTTT. Translating it yields CASSILGGTEAFF.

V and J are TRBV6-5 and TRBJ2-7; the D gene is possibly TRBD2 (5 bases). Germline loops: CDR1 MNHEY, CDR2 SVGAGI. This CDR3 has 14 amino acids. V was cut by 2 bases and J by 2 bases, with 10 bases left in between. CDR3 in amino acids: CASSYTTGTYEQYF. CDR3 nucleotide sequence: TGTGCCAGCAGTTACACGACCGGGACCTACGAGCAGTACTTC.

The genes are TRBV29-1 and TRBJ1-2; no clear D. Deletions cut 3 bases from V and 3 bases from J, with 8 bases between. This CDR3 contains 12 residues. Germline V gene data show CDR1 as SQVTM and CDR2 as ANQGSEA. This CDR3 is CSVDKTHYGYTF. The CDR3 DNA sequence: TGCAGCGTTGACAAGACGCACTATGGCTACACCTTC.

This sequence joins TRBV5-4 and TRBJ2-5; D is perhaps TRBD2 (6 bases). Looked up from germline, CDR1 is SGHNT and CDR2 is YYREEE (reference sequence). V was trimmed by 0 bases and J by 5 bases, leaving 11 bases between them. The CDR3 has 14 amino acids. CDR3 loop: CASSLELAAETQYF. In nucleotides, the CDR3 is TGTGCCAGCAGCTTGGAACTAGCAGCCGAGACCCAGTACTTC.

This chain links TRBV30 with TRBJ2-1, with TRBD2 identical over 8 bases. The CDR3 consists of 15 residues. V trimming: 4 bases; J trimming: 10 bases; junction bases outside the gene matches: 15. Per the germline V gene, CDR1 is GTSNPN and CDR2 is SVGIG (reference sequence). The CDR3 protein is CAWTGPGLEGLEQFF. The CDR3 DNA follows: TGTGCCTGGACCGGCCCGGGACTAGAGGGTCTGGAGCAGTTCTTC.

V gene TRBV27 combines with J gene TRBJ2-7, with 7 positions matching TRBD2. The CDR3 consists of 18 residues. V was clipped by 4 bases and J by 2 bases; unmatched bases: 17. Germline V gene sequence: CDR1 MNHEY, CDR2 SMNVEV (reference sequence). CDR3: CASSCLSWLWRETYEQYF. CDR3 nucleotide sequence: TGTGCCAGCAGTTGCCTGTCTTGGTTGTGGCGGGAGACCTACGAGCAGTACTTC.

The CDR3 is CASSSPGRVETQYF. DNA for the CDR3: TGTGCCAGCAGTTCCCCCGGGAGAGTAGAGACCCAGTACTTC. V gene TRBV6-2 or TRBV6-3 combines with J gene TRBJ2-5, with TRBD2 as a possible D gene (6 bases). CDR3 length equals 14 residues. Germline lookup yields CDR1 MNHEY and CDR2 SVGEGT. Trimming removed 4 bases from V and 4 bases from J, with 13 bases in between.

V gene TRBV9 combines with J gene TRBJ2-7; D may match TRBD1 or TRBD2 (5 bases each). The V end lost 3 bases, the J end lost 3 bases, and 19 bases lay between the germline ends. Per germline, CDR1 SGDLS and CDR2 YYNGEE. The CDR3 consists of 16 residues. The CDR3 reads CASSGGERQYRYEQYF. CDR3 in DNA: TGTGCCAGCAGCGGGGGAGAACGACAGTACCGCTACGAGCAGTACTTC.

The V gene is TRBV6-5, the J gene TRBJ2-3; TRBD2 matches at 9 bases. V was clipped by 3 bases and J by 3 bases; unmatched bases: 7. The CDR3 totals 16 residues. In germline, CDR1 is MNHEY, CDR2 SVGAGI. CDR3 sequence: CASSYYRGGGTDTQYF. The DNA of the CDR3 is TGTGCCAGCAGTTATTACCGCGGGGGGGGAACAGATACGCAGTATTTT.

This chain connects TRBV20-1 to TRBJ1-2, with D tentatively TRBD1 (5 bases). V lost 6 bases to trimming and J lost 0 bases, with 14 bases between them. The CDR3 sequence is 14 residues long. CDR1 and CDR2 from the germline V gene are DFQATT and SNEGSKA (reference sequence). CDR3 DNA sequence: TGCAGTGCCCCGGGGCCGACGCCTAACTATGGCTACACCTTC. This sequence encodes CSAPGPTPNYGYTF.

This rearrangement joins TRBV29-1 to TRBJ1-4; D is possibly TRBD1 (6 bases). The CDR3 length is 14 residues. Germline lookup yields CDR1 SQVTM and CDR2 ANQGSEA. V lost 3 bases, J lost 8 bases, and 16 bases lay in between. The CDR3 region is CSVDRTVAGEKLFF. The CDR3 DNA reads TGCAGCGTTGACCGGACAGTAGCTGGGGAAAAACTGTTTTTT.

V gene TRBV20-1 combines with J gene TRBJ1-5; D is ambiguous. CDR1 is DFQATT and CDR2 is SNEGSKA in the germline V gene (reference sequence). Trimming removed 1 base from V and 6 bases from J, with 10 bases in between. This CDR3 comprises 13 residues. CDR3 nucleotide sequence: TGCAGTGCTAGAGTCGGGATCCTTCAGCCCCAGCATTTT. It encodes CSARVGILQPQHF.

This clonotype was seen only once. The V call is TRBV5-1, the J call TRBJ1-5; 7 positions agree with TRBD1. Germline-derived CDR1 and CDR2 are SGHRS and YFSETQ. With V trimmed by 4 bases and J by 4 bases, 8 bases remained unmatched. CDR3 length equals 15 residues. The CDR3 nucleotides are TGCGCCAGCAGCGCCAAACCAGGGGGTAATCAGCCCCAGCATTTT. Amino acid sequence: CASSAKPGGNQPQHF.

The rearrangement uses TRBV29-1 and TRBJ2-3, with a tentative D call TRBD2 (5 bases). The CDR3 has 14 residues. CDR1 is SQVTM and CDR2 is ANQGSEA in the germline V gene. The CDR3 nucleotides read TGCAAGGTCGAGGGTGTCCCTGGCACAGATACGCAGTATTTT. Translating gives CKVEGVPGTDTQYF.

This clonotype was seen only once. The rearrangement links TRBV30 to TRBJ1-5; a possible D gene is TRBD1 (5 bases). Trimming pared 0 bases from V and 5 bases from J, leaving 11 bases between. The germline CDR1 and CDR2 sequences are GTSNPN and SVGIG (reference sequence). This CDR3 region has 14 residues. The CDR3 loop is CAWSVRQGDQPQHF. The CDR3 DNA reads TGTGCCTGGAGTGTACGCCAGGGCGATCAGCCCCAGCATTTT.

V and J are TRBV20-1 and TRBJ1-2, with D tentatively TRBD1 (5 bases). Germline CDR1 DFQATT, CDR2 SNEGSKA (reference sequence). This CDR3 has 11 residues. CDR3 protein: CSHFRVNGYTF. The DNA of the CDR3 is TGCAGCCATTTCAGGGTGAATGGCTACACCTTC.